Shown below are 28 T cell receptor beta chains from a single sample sequenced in a study of early T cells in non-severe SARS-CoV-2 infection. TCRdb itself ran the 5' RACE reads through MiXCR, one entry per CDR3 protein. Of over 25,000 distinct CDR3 sequences in the sample, around 5.9% were seen once. Sequencing was carried out using whole blood. The receptors originated from an adult who was a healthcare worker with PCR-confirmed SARS-CoV-2 infection or an uninfected control (not recorded which).

This clonotype turned up a few times. The rearrangement joins TRBV7-6 to TRBJ2-2; 11 nucleotides align to TRBD2. The CDR3 loop spans 17 amino acids. V lost 5 bases and J lost 5; bases outside the gene matches: 10. Germline lookup yields CDR1 SGHVS and CDR2 FNYEAQ. CDR3 sequence reads: CASSPTGTSGSTGELFF. As DNA, the CDR3 is TGTGCCAGCAGCCCGACCGGGACTAGCGGAAGTACCGGGGAGCTGTTTTTT.

This clonotype occurred a few times. The chain uses TRBV7-2 and TRBJ2-2, with 10 bases identical to TRBD2. The germline CDR1 and CDR2 sequences are SGHTA and FQGNSA. This CDR3 comprises 15 residues. Trimming removed 3 bases from V and 5 bases from J; junction bases left unmatched: 3. CDR3 sequence (DNA): TGTGCCAGCAGCTTTAGCGGGGGGCGGACCGGGGAGCTGTTTTTT. Translated: CASSFSGGRTGELFF. The full variable domain, its missing parts supplied by reference TRBV7-2 and TRBJ2-2, is GAGVSQSPSNKVTEKGKDVELRCDPISGHTALYWYRQSLGQGLEFLIYFQGNSAPDKSGLPSDRFSAERTGGSVSTLTIQRTQQEDSAVYLCASSFSGGRTGELFFGEGSRLTVL.

Many counts were recorded for this clonotype. This chain links TRBV19 with TRBJ1-2, with TRBD1 matching over 7 bases. CDR1 LNHDA and CDR2 SQIVND come from the germline V gene (reference sequence). The CDR3 consists of 15 residues. V was pared by 4 bases and J by 4 bases, with 9 bases of the junction left unmatched. The CDR3 spells CASSTGQAPSYGYTF. DNA of the CDR3: TGTGCCAGTAGTACCGGACAGGCCCCTAGCTATGGCTACACCTTC.

This chain joins TRBV9 and TRBJ1-1, with 9 positions matching TRBD1. Germline loops: CDR1 SGDLS, CDR2 YYNGEE. The CDR3 contains 15 residues. Losses at the gene ends were 1 base for V and 7 bases for J; bases not matched to a gene: 8. CDR3 nucleotide sequence: TGTGCCAGCAGCGTACAACAGGGGGCTGCTGGTGAAGCTTTCTTT. It specifies CASSVQQGAAGEAFF.

This clonotype was picked up many times. The rearrangement joins TRBV7-9 to TRBJ2-1, with D unresolved. The CDR3 has 14 amino acids. Trimming left V 5 bases short and J 2 bases short, with 10 bases between. Germline V CDR1 and CDR2: SEHNR, FQNEAQ (reference sequence). The CDR3 reads CASSSPGAYNEQFF. As DNA, the CDR3 is TGTGCCAGCAGCAGTCCTGGGGCCTACAATGAGCAGTTCTTC.

This clonotype was observed many times. The chain is built from TRBV27 and TRBJ2-1; the D gene is possibly TRBD1 (5 bases). The germline CDR1 and CDR2 sequences are MNHEY and SMNVEV (reference sequence). The CDR3 length is 16 residues. V lost 5 bases and J 5 bases, leaving 19 bases between the germline ends. The CDR3 DNA follows: TGTGCCAGCAGTAGCCCAAGGGGTAATGGGGACAATGAGCAGTTCTTC. Amino acids: CASSSPRGNGDNEQFF.

This chain joins TRBV29-1 and TRBJ1-1; D gene uncertain. This CDR3 region has 13 residues. Trimming took 7 bases from V and 3 from J, leaving 15 bases between them. Germline CDR1 is SQVTM and CDR2 is ANQGSEA. CDR3 sequence: CSAEFREDTEAFF. The CDR3 bases are TGCAGCGCAGAATTTAGGGAGGACACTGAAGCTTTCTTT.

This clonotype occurred a few times. The chain joins TRBV7-2 to TRBJ1-5; maybe TRBD1 (6 bases). The CDR3 extends over 14 amino acids. The germline V and J ends were trimmed by 5 bases and 4 bases, with 12 bases remaining between them. The germline gives CDR1 SGHTA, CDR2 FQGNSA. CDR3 protein: CASSHGGPNQPQHF. The CDR3 nucleotides read TGTGCCAGCAGCCACGGGGGCCCTAATCAGCCCCAGCATTTT.

Ten or more counts support this clonotype. The chain uses TRBV29-1 and TRBJ2-7; D is unclear. The germline gives CDR1 SQVTM, CDR2 ANQGSEA. The V and J ends lost 4 bases and 4 bases respectively, with 11 bases between them. The CDR3 runs 12 residues. In DNA form, the CDR3 reads TGCAGCGTTGTGGCAGAGCTTTACGAGCAGTACTTC. Translation: CSVVAELYEQYF.

This clonotype was observed many times. DNA for the CDR3: TGTGCCAGCAGCGTGGGCCCCGATACAGGGTACTCTGGAAACACCATATATTTT. Its protein is CASSVGPDTGYSGNTIYF. The V call is TRBV9, the J call TRBJ1-3; D is perhaps TRBD1 (6 bases). The CDR3 consists of 18 residues. With 2 bases removed from V and 0 bases from J, the gap between germline ends came to 18 bases. Germline V gives CDR1 SGDLS, CDR2 YYNGEE. Filled out from reference TRBV9 and TRBJ1-3, the complete variable domain reads DSGVTQTPKHLITATGQRVTLRCSPRSGDLSVYWYQQSLDQGLQFLIQYYNGEERAKGNILERFSAQQFPDLHSELNLSSLELGDSALYFCASSVGPDTGYSGNTIYFGEGSWLTVV.

This clonotype turned up a few times. The chain carries TRBV5-5 and TRBJ2-7; D possibly corresponds to TRBD2 (6 bases). This CDR3 is built from 13 residues. The V and J ends lost 1 base and 6 bases respectively, with 11 bases between them. The germline CDR1 and CDR2 sequences are SGHKS and YYEKEE (reference sequence). CDR3 in amino acids: CASSLPGVGEQYF. The CDR3 DNA follows: TGTGCCAGCAGCTTGCCGGGAGTCGGCGAGCAGTACTTC. Supplemented by reference TRBV5-5 and TRBJ2-7, the full variable domain reads DAGVTQSPTHLIKTRGQQVTLRCSPISGHKSVSWYQQVLGQGPQFIFQYYEKEERGRGNFPDRFSARQFPNYSSELNVNALLLGDSALYLCASSLPGVGEQYFGPGTRLTVT.

To note about this clonotype: Sequence at one end of the junction differs from germline and may be a read error. This chain's CDR3 is CSAGDRGYGYTF. DNA of the CDR3: TGCAGTGCTGGAGACAGGGGATATGGCTACACCTTC. The chain uses TRBV20-1 and TRBJ1-2, with 8 bases aligning to TRBD1. The CDR3 sequence is 12 residues long. Germline values: CDR1 DFQATT, CDR2 SNEGSKA (reference sequence).

This clonotype has ten or more counts. The chain links TRBV19 to TRBJ2-7; the match to TRBD2 covers 14 bases. Germline assignment: CDR1 LNHDA and CDR2 SQIVND (reference sequence). The CDR3 has 16 residues. Germline trimming cut 3 bases from V and 4 bases from J; bases unmatched to any gene: 5. CDR3: CASSIGTSGSLYEQYF. In DNA, the CDR3 is TGTGCCAGTAGTATTGGGACTAGCGGGAGTTTGTACGAGCAGTACTTC.

In this sample, this clonotype turned up many times. The chain recombines TRBV6-6 with TRBJ2-1; D call uncertain. With 7 bases removed from V and 5 bases from J, the gap between germline ends came to 9 bases. Germline V gives CDR1 MNHNY, CDR2 SVGAGI (reference sequence). The CDR3 extends over 12 amino acids. The CDR3 loop reads CASIQENNEQFF. CDR3 nucleotide sequence: TGTGCCAGCATACAAGAAAACAATGAGCAGTTCTTC.

The chain links TRBV5-6 to TRBJ2-2; TRBD1 might be the D (5 bases). This CDR3 spans 16 amino acids. Trimming left V 3 bases short and J 4 bases short, with 16 bases between. Germline lookup yields CDR1 SGHDT and CDR2 YYEEEE. The CDR3 reads CASSWGVGPGTGELFF. DNA of the CDR3: TGTGCCAGCAGCTGGGGCGTGGGGCCGGGCACCGGGGAGCTGTTTTTT.

The chain is built from TRBV7-2 and TRBJ1-5; D might be TRBD1 (6 bases). V was trimmed by 6 bases and J by 3 bases, leaving 15 bases between them. The V gene's germline CDR1 is SGHTA and CDR2 FQGNSA. The CDR3 spans 15 residues. CDR3 residues: CASRQQGGANQPQHF. CDR3 nucleotides: TGTGCCAGCAGACAACAGGGAGGCGCCAATCAGCCCCAGCATTTT. Together with reference TRBV7-2 and TRBJ1-5, the CDR3 gives the full variable domain: GAGVSQSPSNKVTEKGKDVELRCDPISGHTALYWYRQSLGQGLEFLIYFQGNSAPDKSGLPSDRFSAERTGGSVSTLTIQRTQQEDSAVYLCASRQQGGANQPQHFGDGTRLSIL.

In this sample, this clonotype turned up a few times. CDR3: CSARWDFGDEQFF. Written as DNA, the CDR3 is TGCAGTGCTAGATGGGACTTCGGTGATGAGCAGTTCTTC. J is TRBJ2-1 and V is TRBV20-1; TRBD2 is a possible D gene (6 bases). This CDR3 is built from 13 residues. CDR1 DFQATT and CDR2 SNEGSKA come from the germline V gene (reference sequence). V was shortened by 2 bases and J by 8 bases, with 13 bases between the two germline ends.

There are many counts of this clonotype. This chain joins TRBV15 and TRBJ2-7; 8 bases agree with TRBD1. Germline-derived CDR1 and CDR2 are LNHNV and YYDKDF (reference sequence). J gave up 2 bases and V 1 base, and 7 bases lay outside the gene matches. This CDR3 has 16 residues. The CDR3: CATSRATGTGPYEQYF. The DNA for the CDR3 is TGTGCCACCAGCAGAGCTACCGGGACAGGACCCTACGAGCAGTACTTC.

This clonotype was counted at least ten times. The chain couples TRBV27 to TRBJ2-2, with 10 bases that match TRBD2. This CDR3 spans 18 amino acids. Germline CDR1 is MNHEY and CDR2 is SMNVEV (reference sequence). The trim removed 3 bases at V and 6 bases at J, leaving 13 bases unmatched. CDR3 residues: CASSFRFPSGSTSGELFF. The CDR3 DNA reads as TGTGCCAGCAGTTTCCGCTTTCCTAGCGGGAGTACCTCCGGGGAGCTGTTTTTT.

In this sample, this clonotype turned up many times. DNA for the CDR3: TGCGCCAGCAGCTTGACTGGGGAGCCCCAGCATTTT. As protein: CASSLTGEPQHF. The rearrangement links TRBV5-1 to TRBJ1-5; D is unresolved. There are 12 residues in the CDR3. In germline, CDR1 is SGHRS, CDR2 YFSETQ. V was cut by 1 base and J by 8 bases, with 7 bases left in between.

The table lists this clonotype with many counts. This chain joins TRBV30 and TRBJ1-1; D remains ambiguous. CDR1 and CDR2 (germline): GTSNPN, SVGIG (reference sequence). The CDR3 is 13 residues long. Trimming took off 3 bases at V and 1 base at J, with 9 bases between the two ends. Here the CDR3 DNA reads TGTGCCTGGAGGGTGGAGGGGAACACTGAAGCTTTCTTT. Protein sequence: CAWRVEGNTEAFF.

This clonotype was seen repeatedly, ten times or more. V usage is TRBV2 and J usage is TRBJ1-2, with TRBD1 matching over 7 bases. J was trimmed by 8 bases and V by 7 bases; bases with no gene match: 10. The germline V gene has CDR1 SNHLY and CDR2 FYNNEI. CDR3 length equals 13 residues. CDR3 in DNA: TGTGCCAGCAATATCGAGGGGGCGGGCGGCTACACCTTC. Its translation is CASNIEGAGGYTF.

In its sample, this clonotype was seen many times. CDR3 residues: CAWTAPGGNYGYTF. Written as DNA, the CDR3 is TGTGCCTGGACCGCCCCCGGGGGGAACTATGGCTACACCTTC. The rearrangement links TRBV30 to TRBJ1-2; D may be TRBD1 (5 bases). CDR1 and CDR2 (germline): GTSNPN, SVGIG (reference sequence). Trimming pared 4 bases from V and 2 bases from J, leaving 14 bases between. This CDR3 contains 14 residues.

This clonotype was observed a few times. This chain connects TRBV5-1 to TRBJ2-5; D not resolved. The CDR3 runs to 13 residues. Germline-derived CDR1 and CDR2 are SGHRS and YFSETQ. Deletions cut 1 base from V and 5 bases from J, with 9 bases between. The DNA for the CDR3 is TGCGCCAGCAGCTTGTGGGATGCGGAGACCCAGTACTTC. This codes for CASSLWDAETQYF.

This clonotype was seen a few times. The rearrangement joins TRBV7-6 to TRBJ2-5; no reliable D call. Trimming stripped 5 bases from V and 1 base from J, with 11 bases between. This CDR3 region has 14 residues. Germline V lookup: CDR1 SGHVS, CDR2 FNYEAQ. CDR3 bases: TGTGCCAGCAGCCCTCCTGCCCTCCAAGAGACCCAGTACTTC. It codes for CASSPPALQETQYF.

The chain has TRBV28 and TRBJ1-1; no clear D gene. This CDR3 is 12 amino acids long. Trimming left V 1 base short and J 10 bases short, with 10 bases between. Germline assignment: CDR1 MDHEN and CDR2 SYDVKM. The DNA of the CDR3 is TGTGCCAGCAGTTTATTATGGGAAGGAGCTTTCTTT. Protein sequence: CASSLLWEGAFF.

This chain links TRBV12-3 or TRBV12-4 with TRBJ2-1; 7 bases map to TRBD2. J gave up 6 bases and V 3 bases, and 2 bases lay outside the gene matches. The CDR3 consists of 13 residues. CDR3 DNA sequence: TGTGCCAGCAGTTTCACGGGGGGCAATGAGCAGTTCTTC. It codes for CASSFTGGNEQFF.

This clonotype occurred many times. V is TRBV6-2 or TRBV6-3 and J is TRBJ1-5; tentative D call: TRBD1 (5 bases). Germline V lookup: CDR1 MNHEY, CDR2 SVGEGT. The CDR3 extends over 13 amino acids. V was cut by 7 bases and J by 3 bases, with 10 bases left in between. The CDR3 DNA follows: TGTGCCAGCACATCGACAGCCAATCAGCCCCAGCATTTT. As protein: CASTSTANQPQHF.